These 26 T cell receptor beta chains were all obtained from the same sample, sequenced in a study of cytomegalovirus exposure and HLA in healthy donors (dated by TCRdb to the late 2010s). Library construction relied on the immunoSEQ multiplex PCR assay. For the multiplex PCR, a mixture combining 60 forward primers for TCR Vbeta segments and 13 reverse primers for TCR Jbeta segments was used. Drawn from immuneACCESS, this table holds only the in-frame rearrangements with V and J called that TCRdb kept. Clones are partly lost; checked studies trace under half to an unresolved V gene and leave the rest unexplained. A total of some 140,000 clones appear in this sample, 75% to 85% of them only once. The ten top clones hold about 8.3% of the sample. The sequenced sample consisted of PBMCs. The receptors stem from a man between 25 and 39 years old in good health and CMV-seropositive.

This sequence joins TRBV7-9 and TRBJ2-1, with D possibly TRBD2 on 5 matching bases. The CDR3 extends over 15 amino acids. The V gene's germline CDR1 is SEHNR and CDR2 FQNEAQ (reference sequence). V lost 5 bases and J lost 10, with 21 bases in between. DNA for the CDR3: TGTGCCAGCAGCCATAACCGACTCCCCTGGGAGGAGCAGTTCTTC. Translated: CASSHNRLPWEEQFF.

This chain uses TRBV28 with TRBJ1-2, with 7 bases fitting TRBD1. V lost 2 bases and J lost 8; bases outside the gene matches: 8. The V gene's germline CDR1 is MDHEN and CDR2 SYDVKM. The CDR3 consists of 14 residues. The CDR3 sequence: CASSLPSGGKGYTF. The DNA of the CDR3 is TGTGCCAGCAGTTTACCATCAGGGGGGAAAGGCTACACCTTC.

The CDR3 loop reads CASSLAGVNQPQHF. The CDR3 region has the DNA TGTGCCAGCAGCTTAGCAGGGGTGAATCAGCCCCAGCATTTT. V is TRBV5-4 and J is TRBJ1-5; possibly TRBD1 for D (6 bases). Germline V gene data show CDR1 as SGHNT and CDR2 as YYREEE (reference sequence). The CDR3 totals 14 residues. Trimming cost V 2 bases and J 4 bases, with 10 bases left between them.

This CDR3 reads CASSEGLGEAFF. In DNA form, the CDR3 reads TGTGCCAGCAGTGAAGGTCTAGGTGAAGCTTTCTTT. The J gene is TRBJ1-1, the V gene TRBV6-1; unclear D gene. Germline V gene data show CDR1 as MNHNS and CDR2 as SASEGT. Trimming took 1 base from V and 7 from J, leaving 7 bases between them. CDR3 size: 12 residues.

This clone was counted a single time. This chain connects TRBV19 to TRBJ2-2, with unresolved D. V lost 6 bases and J lost 3, with 11 bases in between. CDR3 length: 14 residues. The germline V gene has CDR1 LNHDA and CDR2 SQIVND (reference sequence). CDR3 nucleotides: TGTGCCAGTAGGACTCTTGGAGACACCGGGGAGCTGTTTTTT. Protein sequence: CASRTLGDTGELFF.

The chain links TRBV6-1 to TRBJ2-1; TRBD2 aligns across 7 bases. Germline V gene data show CDR1 as MNHNS and CDR2 as SASEGT. The CDR3 contains 16 residues. V was pared by 2 bases and J by 0 bases, with 4 bases of the junction left unmatched. CDR3 coding DNA: TGTGCCAGCAGTGAAAGGGCTAGCGGCTCCTACAATGAGCAGTTCTTC. Translating it yields CASSERASGSYNEQFF.

A few counts support this clone. This chain joins TRBV29-1 and TRBJ1-2; 8 nucleotides match TRBD1. Unmatched junction bases numbered 12, after V lost 3 bases and J lost 6 bases. The CDR3 runs 15 residues. CDR1 is SQVTM, CDR2 ANQGSEA, per germline. The DNA of the CDR3 is TGCAGCGTTGAGGGGGGGACAGGCGATCGGGATGGCTACACCTTC. Its protein product is CSVEGGTGDRDGYTF.

The J gene is TRBJ1-2, the V gene TRBV13, with D hard to call. V was pared by 0 bases and J by 5 bases, with 7 bases between. The CDR3 spans 13 residues. From germline, CDR1 is PRHDT and CDR2 FYEKMQ (reference sequence). The CDR3 sequence: CASSLGRGYGYTF. CDR3 nucleotide sequence: TGTGCCAGCAGCTTAGGCAGAGGGTATGGCTACACCTTC.

V gene TRBV12-5 combines with J gene TRBJ1-2; possibly TRBD1 for D (5 bases). The germline CDR1 and CDR2 sequences are LGHNT and FRNRAP. The CDR3 contains 12 residues. The V end lost 6 bases, the J end lost 12 bases, and 17 bases lay between the germline ends. The CDR3 nucleotides read TGTGCTAGTGGGGGGTACCTGGGGCTACACACCTTC. As protein: CASGGYLGLHTF.

The V gene is TRBV6-5, the J gene TRBJ2-7; TRBD2 matches 8 bases. The CDR3 loop spans 15 amino acids. The germline V gene has CDR1 MNHEY and CDR2 SVGAGI. J gave up 2 bases and V 5 bases, and 8 bases lay outside the gene matches. CDR3 sequence (DNA): TGTGCCAGCAGTCGCGGGGGGACGGGAGCCTACGAGCAGTACTTC. This codes for CASSRGGTGAYEQYF.

This chain uses TRBV29-1 with TRBJ2-5; 9 bases align to TRBD1. The CDR3 runs 15 residues. Germline V gives CDR1 SQVTM, CDR2 ANQGSEA. J gave up 5 bases and V 6 bases, and 13 bases lay outside the gene matches. In DNA, the CDR3 is TGCAGCGTCGCTGGGACAGGGCCGAGTCGGGAGACCCAGTACTTC. Amino acids: CSVAGTGPSRETQYF.

V gene TRBV28 combines with J gene TRBJ1-4; TRBD1 agrees at 11 bases. V lost 3 bases, J lost 5 bases, and 5 bases stayed unmatched. The CDR3 length is 16 residues. Germline CDR1 is MDHEN and CDR2 is SYDVKM. The CDR3 DNA is TGTGCCAGCAGTTTCGGGACAGGGGGAATGAATGAAAAACTGTTTTTT. This sequence encodes CASSFGTGGMNEKLFF.

The chain couples TRBV19 to TRBJ1-1; 7 positions agree with TRBD1. The V gene end was trimmed by 4 bases and the J gene end by 7 bases; junction bases not matched to a gene: 6. Germline-derived CDR1 and CDR2 are LNHDA and SQIVND (reference sequence). The CDR3 runs to 13 residues. Written as DNA, the CDR3 is TGTGCCAGTAGTACGGGACAGCGCCTTGAAGCTTTCTTT. Residues: CASSTGQRLEAFF. The whole variable domain, filled in from reference TRBV19 and TRBJ1-1, reads DGGITQSPKYLFRKEGQNVTLSCEQNLNHDAMYWYRQDPGQGLRLIYYSQIVNDFQKGDIAEGYSVSREKKESFPLTVTSAQKNPTAFYLCASSTGQRLEAFFGQGTRLTVV.

Points on this clone: At one end, the junction sequence differs from germline, possibly due to a read error. The V and J genes are TRBV11-2 and TRBJ2-2; a weak D match, TRBD2 (7 bases). The germline V gene encodes CDR1 SGHAT and CDR2 FQNNGV. This CDR3 has 16 residues. The CDR3 bases are TGTGCCAGCAGCTTAGACGGGGGGCTGGACACCAGGGAGCTGTTTTTT. Translated: CASSLDGGLDTRELFF.

The gene calls are TRBV9 and TRBJ1-1, with a weak D call TRBD1 (5 bases). CDR3 length equals 14 residues. Germline V gene lookup returns CDR1 SGDLS and CDR2 YYNGEE. Trimming took 3 bases from V and 5 from J, leaving 14 bases between them. The CDR3 coding sequence is TGTGCCAGCAGCGCGACAGATATTAAGACTGAAGCTTTCTTT. The encoded protein is CASSATDIKTEAFF.

The rearrangement uses TRBV6-6 and TRBJ2-1; 9 bases align to TRBD1. Trimming at V came to 2 bases and at J to 6 bases, leaving 5 bases not matched to a gene. Germline V CDR1 and CDR2: MNHNY, SVGAGI (reference sequence). This CDR3 is built from 15 residues. Written as DNA, the CDR3 is TGTGCCAGCAGTTACGCGGGACAGGGAGTCAATGAGCAGTTCTTC. Translating it yields CASSYAGQGVNEQFF.

The gene calls are TRBV6-4 and TRBJ1-5, with a weak D call TRBD1 (6 bases). V was clipped by 5 bases and J by 6 bases, with 14 bases between them. This CDR3 has 14 residues. CDR1 MRHNA and CDR2 SNTAGT come from the germline V gene. As DNA, the CDR3 is TGTGCCAGCAGTCTAGACCAGGGGACTCAGCCCCAGCATTTT. Amino acid sequence: CASSLDQGTQPQHF.

This clone occurred once. This chain uses TRBV7-6 with TRBJ2-7, with 7 bases matching TRBD1. The CDR3 is 14 residues long. With 2 bases clipped from V and 3 bases from J, the junction kept 4 bases outside the gene matches. Germline CDR1 reads SGHVS; CDR2 reads FNYEAQ. Written as DNA, the CDR3 is TGTGCCAGCAGCTTAACAGGGGAGAGCTACGAGCAGTACTTC. Amino acid sequence: CASSLTGESYEQYF.

This clone came up once. The V and J genes are TRBV5-4 and TRBJ2-7; D might be TRBD2 (7 bases). Trimming pared 0 bases from V and 6 bases from J, leaving 19 bases between. CDR3 size: 16 residues. Germline CDR1 and CDR2: SGHNT and YYREEE (reference sequence). This chain's CDR3 is CASSLVLPAGAGEQYF. The CDR3 bases are TGTGCCAGCAGCTTGGTTCTCCCCGCGGGGGCCGGCGAGCAGTACTTC.

This chain uses TRBV5-1 with TRBJ2-1, with 12 bases that match TRBD2. J gave up 7 bases and V 0 bases, and 11 bases lay outside the gene matches. Looked up from germline, CDR1 is SGHRS and CDR2 is YFSETQ. The CDR3 length is 18 residues. CDR3 sequence reads: CASSLGILAGGYDNEQFF. The CDR3 DNA follows: TGCGCCAGCAGCTTGGGTATCCTAGCGGGAGGGTATGATAATGAGCAGTTCTTC.

The V and J genes are TRBV6-6 and TRBJ1-2; 7 bases match TRBD1. The CDR3 is 14 residues long. Per germline, CDR1 MNHNY and CDR2 SVGAGI (reference sequence). V lost 6 bases and J lost 1; bases outside the gene matches: 5. CDR3 residues: CASSGQDNNYGYTF. The CDR3, as DNA: TGTGCCAGCAGCGGACAGGACAATAACTATGGCTACACCTTC.

The chain joins TRBV6-1 to TRBJ2-3; D perhaps matches TRBD2 (5 bases). The CDR3 runs to 15 residues. Germline loops: CDR1 MNHNS, CDR2 SASEGT. The germline V and J ends were trimmed by 4 bases and 1 base, with 12 bases remaining between them. The DNA of the CDR3 is TGTGCCAGCAGTGGTCTTGGGAGTCGCACAGATACGCAGTATTTT. It encodes CASSGLGSRTDTQYF.

This rearrangement joins TRBV27 to TRBJ2-3; D is undetermined. CDR1 and CDR2 from the germline V gene are MNHEY and SMNVEV (reference sequence). This CDR3 comprises 14 residues. V was trimmed by 10 bases and J by 0 bases, leaving 14 bases between them. This chain's CDR3 is CATLPLRSTDTQYF. The CDR3, as DNA: TGTGCCACCCTTCCGTTGCGAAGCACAGATACGCAGTATTTT.

This chain connects TRBV4-1 to TRBJ1-1, with 10 positions matching TRBD1. The CDR3 has 15 residues. Looked up from germline, CDR1 is MGHRA and CDR2 is YSYEKL. V was clipped by 4 bases and J by 4 bases; unmatched bases: 6. The CDR3 DNA is TGCGCCAGCAGCCCCATGACAGGGGGCGGCACTGAAGCTTTCTTT. This translates into CASSPMTGGGTEAFF.

This clone was counted only a few times. The CDR3 DNA reads as TGTGCCAGTATACCGGGACAGGGAATCACTGAAGCTTTCTTT. It is translated as CASIPGQGITEAFF. The chain is built from TRBV19 and TRBJ1-1, with 9 bases that match TRBD1. Germline V lookup: CDR1 LNHDA, CDR2 SQIVND (reference sequence). V shed 7 bases, J shed 4 bases, and the junction held 7 bases outside the gene matches. The CDR3 length is 14 residues.

The rearrangement links TRBV7-2 to TRBJ1-3, with D possibly being TRBD1 (5 bases). The CDR3 spans 16 residues. Germline loops: CDR1 SGHTA, CDR2 FQGNSA. Trimming removed 1 base from V and 3 bases from J, with 13 bases in between. This chain's CDR3 is CASSLGAREYGNTIYF. The CDR3 DNA is TGTGCCAGCAGCTTAGGGGCCAGGGAATATGGAAACACCATATATTTT.